These 4 T cell receptor beta chains originate from one sample sequenced in a study of T cell clonotyping in hematopoietic cell transplantation. The table came from immunoSEQ multiplex PCR; TCRdb's copy has only in-frame clones and leaves some out. Of 15,000 to 20,000 clones in the sample, around 90% were seen once. What was sequenced was peripheral blood mononuclear cells. The source of these receptors is a man aged 35-49 years in good health. Some clones in this sample may be carry-over from other donors' samples.

V and J are TRBV6-5 and TRBJ2-1, with 10 bases aligning to TRBD2. With V trimmed by 6 bases and J by 8 bases, 10 bases remained unmatched. In germline, CDR1 is MNHEY, CDR2 SVGAGI. The CDR3 spans 15 residues. CDR3 sequence (DNA): TGTGCCAGCAGCCAGCGGGGGGGCCTTTCACATGAGCAGTTCTTC. It translates to CASSQRGGLSHEQFF.

The rearrangement uses TRBV5-1 and TRBJ1-1; D ambiguous. The CDR3 loop spans 12 amino acids. The germline V and J ends were trimmed by 4 bases and 2 bases, with 6 bases remaining between them. The germline V gene has CDR1 SGHRS and CDR2 YFSETQ. The CDR3 sequence: CASSLDNTEAFF. The CDR3 region has the DNA TGCGCCAGCAGCCTTGACAACACTGAAGCTTTCTTT.

This clone has a handful of counts. The chain has TRBV4-1 and TRBJ1-6; a possible D gene is TRBD1 (6 bases). Germline V CDR1 and CDR2: MGHRA, YSYEKL. The CDR3 sequence is 18 residues long. V lost 1 base and J lost 5, with 18 bases in between. This CDR3 reads CASSQVGGALLNNSPLHF. The CDR3 DNA reads as TGCGCCAGCAGCCAAGTAGGGGGGGCCCTGCTGAATAATTCACCCCTCCACTTT.

The DNA of the CDR3 is TGTGCCAGCAGCAAAGACGTGAACACTGAAGCTTTCTTT. Translated, it gives CASSKDVNTEAFF. V is TRBV7-6 and J is TRBJ1-1; D gene uncertain. The CDR3 spans 13 residues. Germline loops: CDR1 SGHVS, CDR2 FNYEAQ. V was cut by 5 bases and J by 0 bases, with 7 bases left in between.